This TCR beta chain emerged from a study of a mutant IDH1 vaccine in newly diagnosed glioma. As for the study in general: Radiotherapy alone preceded vaccination by 4-6 weeks; alternatively, vaccination started with temozolomide cycles. Treated individuals were approximately 60% male and 37.5% female, averaging about 40 years of age. Most had both radiotherapy and temozolomide beforehand; others had only one. General study points: Changes in the top peripheral T cell clonotypes seemingly had no bearing on pseudoprogression.

A word on this clone: Its antigen is unidentified.

Using immunoSEQ multiplex PCR, the repertoire was profiled, and TCRdb retains in-frame clones only, with some absent. Seen here are 45,000 to 65,000 clones, approximately 82% observed once, and the top ten hold 3% to 3.5%. Specified time point: week 5, during vaccination. In every dose of vaccine, 300 ug of mutant IDH1 20-mer peptide was given alongside topical imiquimod. Germline CDR1 SGHNT, CDR2 YYREEE (reference sequence). The V end was cut by 6 bases, the J end by 0 bases, with 9 bases between. The CDR3 runs 13 residues. The clonotype originates from a woman aged 18-29 years with glioma. Some clones in this sample may be carry-over from other donors' samples. The sequencing used PBMCs, collected from a glioma patient whose treatment included an IDH1 peptide vaccine. This chain links TRBV5-4 with TRBJ1-1, with unresolved D. CDR3 protein: CASTSEMNTEAFF. CDR3 sequence (DNA): TGTGCCAGCACATCAGAGATGAACACTGAAGCTTTCTTT. Drawing the rest from reference TRBV5-4 and TRBJ1-1, the complete variable domain is ETGVTQSPTHLIKTRGQQVTLRCSSQSGHNTVSWYQQALGQGPQFIFQYYREEENGRGNFPPRFSGLQFPNYSSELNVNALELDDSALYLCASTSEMNTEAFFGQGTRLTVV.